This T cell receptor beta chain was observed in a study of shared T cell receptors in the human thymus. Libraries were prepared by immunoSEQ multiplex PCR; TCRdb keeps only in-frame clonotypes and omits some of them. This repertoire shows about 610,000 clones, over 75% found once; its top ten account for about 0.01%. These data were also reused for a study on human thymus T cells. From that paper: Healthy Finnish infants undergoing corrective surgery for congenital heart defects were the donors. Thymus tissue was removed during corrective cardiac surgery. Related work found strong thymic repertoire overlap between unrelated individuals.

Material for sequencing was thymocytes. The TCR was taken from a boy in the first two years of life with a congenital heart defect.

The CDR3: CSVGFLRGYEQYF. The CDR3 region has the DNA TGCAGCGTTGGGTTCCTTCGGGGGTACGAGCAGTACTTC. This chain joins TRBV29-1 and TRBJ2-7; maybe TRBD2 (6 bases). The V and J ends lost 4 bases and 4 bases respectively, with 14 bases between them. Germline V lookup: CDR1 SQVTM, CDR2 ANQGSEA. CDR3 length: 13 amino acids.